The TCR beta chain described here comes from a study of T cell changes during pregnancy in multiple sclerosis. CDR1 and CDR2 (germline): LNHNV, YYDKDF (reference sequence). V gave up 8 bases and J gave up 0 bases, with 10 bases separating them. The CDR3 has 13 amino acids. This clone was picked up one time. Some clones are missing from TCRdb's copy, which holds only in-frame ones; the method was immunoSEQ multiplex PCR. The table shows roughly 40,000 clones, with 91% occurring only once. The sequences come from CD4+ T cells from peripheral blood mononuclear cells, collected in the second trimester of pregnancy. The clonotype was recovered from a female donor in good health, enrolled as a control in a pregnancy study. The genes are TRBV15 and TRBJ1-2; D perhaps matches TRBD1 (5 bases). CDR3 region: CATSSGTNYGYTF. The CDR3 bases are TGTGCCACCTCTTCAGGGACTAACTATGGCTACACCTTC.